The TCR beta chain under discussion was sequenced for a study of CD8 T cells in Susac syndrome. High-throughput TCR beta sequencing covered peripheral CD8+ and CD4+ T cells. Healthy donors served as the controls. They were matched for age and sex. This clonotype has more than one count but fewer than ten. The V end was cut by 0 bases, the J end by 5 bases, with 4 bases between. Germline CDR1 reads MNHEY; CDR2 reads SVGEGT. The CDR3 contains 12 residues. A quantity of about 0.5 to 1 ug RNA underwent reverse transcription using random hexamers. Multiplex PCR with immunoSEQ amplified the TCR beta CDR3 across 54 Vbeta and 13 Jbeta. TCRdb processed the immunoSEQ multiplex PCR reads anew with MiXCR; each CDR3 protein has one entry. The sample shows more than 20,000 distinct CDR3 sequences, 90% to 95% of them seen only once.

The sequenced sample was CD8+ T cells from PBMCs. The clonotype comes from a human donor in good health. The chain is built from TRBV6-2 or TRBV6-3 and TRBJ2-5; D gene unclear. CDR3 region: CASSYSSETQYF. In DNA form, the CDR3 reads TGTGCCAGCAGTTACTCGAGTGAGACCCAGTACTTC.